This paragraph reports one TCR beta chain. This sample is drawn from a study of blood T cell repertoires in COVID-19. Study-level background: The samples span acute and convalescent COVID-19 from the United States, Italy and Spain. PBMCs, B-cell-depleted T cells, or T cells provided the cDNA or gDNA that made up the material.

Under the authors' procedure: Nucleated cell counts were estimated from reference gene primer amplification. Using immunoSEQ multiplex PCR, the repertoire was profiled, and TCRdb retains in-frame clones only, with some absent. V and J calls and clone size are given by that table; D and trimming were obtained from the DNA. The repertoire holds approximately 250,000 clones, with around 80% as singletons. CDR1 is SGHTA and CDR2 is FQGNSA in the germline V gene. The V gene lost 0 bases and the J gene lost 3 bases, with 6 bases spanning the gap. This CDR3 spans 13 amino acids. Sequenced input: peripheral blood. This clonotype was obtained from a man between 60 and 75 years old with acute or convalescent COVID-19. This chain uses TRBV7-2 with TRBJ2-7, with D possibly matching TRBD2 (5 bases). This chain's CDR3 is CASSLARGYEQYF. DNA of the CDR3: TGTGCCAGCAGCTTAGCTCGGGGCTACGAGCAGTACTTC.